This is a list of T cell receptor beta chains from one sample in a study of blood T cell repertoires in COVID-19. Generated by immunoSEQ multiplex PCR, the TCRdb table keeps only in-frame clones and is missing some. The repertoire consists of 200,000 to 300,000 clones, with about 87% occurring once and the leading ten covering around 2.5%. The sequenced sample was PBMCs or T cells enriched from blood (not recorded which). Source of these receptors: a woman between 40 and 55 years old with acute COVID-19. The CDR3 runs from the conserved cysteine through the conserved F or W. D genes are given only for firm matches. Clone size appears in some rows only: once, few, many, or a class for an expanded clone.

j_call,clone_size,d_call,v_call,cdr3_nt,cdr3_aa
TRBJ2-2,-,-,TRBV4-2,TGTGCCAGCAGCCAAGATGGTCGGAGGACCGGGGAGCTGTTTTTT,CASSQDGRRTGELFF
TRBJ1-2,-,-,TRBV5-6,TGTGCCAGCAGCTGGCAGGGAAACTATGGCTACACCTTC,CASSWQGNYGYTF
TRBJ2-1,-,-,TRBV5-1,TGCGCCAGCAGCTTGGTACCGGCAGGGGATGTTGCTGAGCAGTTCTTC,CASSLVPAGDVAEQFF
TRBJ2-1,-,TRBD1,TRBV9,TGTGCCAGCAGCGTAGGTCTTGACAGGGCCCATGAGCAGTTCTTC,CASSVGLDRAHEQFF
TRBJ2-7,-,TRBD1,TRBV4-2,TGTGCCAGCAGCCCAGGGACAGGGGGCTACGAGCAGTACTTC,CASSPGTGGYEQYF
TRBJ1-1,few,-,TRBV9,TGTGCCAGCAGCGTAGAAAGTCCAGGGGCGAACACTGAAGCTTTCTTT,CASSVESPGANTEAFF
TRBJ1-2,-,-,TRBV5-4,TGTGCCAGCAGCTTGGTTTCAGGGGTCTATGGCTACACCTTC,CASSLVSGVYGYTF
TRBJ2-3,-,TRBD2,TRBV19,TGTGCCAGTAGCCAGGAGATAGCGGGAGGGCCGGCAGATACGCAGTATTTT,CASSQEIAGGPADTQYF
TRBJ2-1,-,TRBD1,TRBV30,TGTGCCTGGAGCGCCGGACAGGGGGCTAATGAGCAGTTCTTC,CAWSAGQGANEQFF
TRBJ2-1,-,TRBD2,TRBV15,TGTGCCACCAGCCTCAGCGGGAGGGCCTACAATGAGCAGTTCTTC,CATSLSGRAYNEQFF
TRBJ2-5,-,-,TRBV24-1,TGTGCCACCAGTGATCTCTCGGAGACCCAGTACTTC,CATSDLSETQYF
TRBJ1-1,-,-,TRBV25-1,TGTGCCAGCGGAAGAAGAGAGGGGGTGAACACTGAAGCTTTCTTT,CASGRREGVNTEAFF
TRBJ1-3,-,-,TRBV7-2,TGTGCCAGCAGTTTGACTCCCCCCTCTGGAAACACCATATATTTT,CASSLTPPSGNTIYF
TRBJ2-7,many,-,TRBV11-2,TGTGCCAGCACCCTCGGGGGGCCTCCTTCCTACGAGCAGTACTTC,CASTLGGPPSYEQYF
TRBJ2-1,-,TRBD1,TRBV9,TGTGCCAGCAGCGTAGCACCGACAGGGGTCCACAATGAGCAGTTCTTC,CASSVAPTGVHNEQFF
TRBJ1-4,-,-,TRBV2,TGTGCCAGCAGTGGCTGGTCGGAACAGAATGAAAAACTGTTTTTT,CASSGWSEQNEKLFF
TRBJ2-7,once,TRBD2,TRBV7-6,TGTGCCAGCAGCTTAGGACTAGCGGGGGGGTCTGACGAGCAGTACTTC,CASSLGLAGGSDEQYF
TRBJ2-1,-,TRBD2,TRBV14,TGTGCCAGCAGCCAGACTAGCGGGTGGTCCTACAATGAGCAGTTCTTC,CASSQTSGWSYNEQFF
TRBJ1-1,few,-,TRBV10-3,TGTGCCACACGCCTCGGGGGGACTGAAGCTTTCTTT,CATRLGGTEAFF
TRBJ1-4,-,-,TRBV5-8,TGTGCCAGCAGCTTGGGGAGTAGCGGAAATGAAAAACTGTTTTTT,CASSLGSSGNEKLFF
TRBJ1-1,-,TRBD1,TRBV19,TGTGCCAGTAGTCATCCGATCCGGGACAGGTTGAACACTGAAGCTTTCTTT,CASSHPIRDRLNTEAFF
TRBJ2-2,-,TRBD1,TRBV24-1,TGTGCCACCTCCGGGACAGCCCGAGCACCCGGGGAGCTGTTTTTT,CATSGTARAPGELFF
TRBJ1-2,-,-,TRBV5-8,TGTGCCAGCAGGTCCGGACAGAGAGGCTACACCTTC,CASRSGQRGYTF
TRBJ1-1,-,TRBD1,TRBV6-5,TGTGCCAGCAGCCCAGTTGGGGGACAGCTTGAAGCTTTCTTT,CASSPVGGQLEAFF